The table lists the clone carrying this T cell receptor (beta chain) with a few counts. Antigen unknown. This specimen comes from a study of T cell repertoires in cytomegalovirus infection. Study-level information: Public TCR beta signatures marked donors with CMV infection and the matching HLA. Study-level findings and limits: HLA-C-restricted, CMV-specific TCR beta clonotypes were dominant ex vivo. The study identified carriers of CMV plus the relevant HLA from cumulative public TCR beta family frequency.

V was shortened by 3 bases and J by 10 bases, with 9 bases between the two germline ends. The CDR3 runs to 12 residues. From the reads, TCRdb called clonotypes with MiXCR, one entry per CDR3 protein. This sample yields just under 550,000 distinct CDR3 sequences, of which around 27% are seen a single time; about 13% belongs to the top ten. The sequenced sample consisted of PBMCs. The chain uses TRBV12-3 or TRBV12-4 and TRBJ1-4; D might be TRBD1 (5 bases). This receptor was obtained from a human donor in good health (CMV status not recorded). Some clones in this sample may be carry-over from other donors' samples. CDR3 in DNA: TGTGCCAGCAGTTTCGGGGCAGGAAAACTGTTTTTT. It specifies CASSFGAGKLFF.